These 13 T cell receptor beta chains were sequenced from one sample in a study of PD-1 blockade in mismatch repair-deficient tumors (dated by TCRdb to the late 2010s). Libraries were made using the immunoSEQ multiplex PCR assay. In TCRdb, the immuneACCESS table is reduced to in-frame sequences with V and J assigned. These tables do not hold every clone; where another copy was compared, an unresolved V gene accounts for under half, and the others remain unexplained. The table for this sample lists just under 65,000 clones; 88% of them were counted only once. The top ten hold approximately 14% of the sample. The material sequenced was peripheral blood, taken 52 weeks after starting pembrolizumab. The receptor set was obtained from an adult with mismatch repair-deficient cancer.

The CDR3 DNA reads TGTGCCAGCAGCTTAGGGGCTAGCGGGAGTAACGATGAGCAGTTCTTC. Translation: CASSLGASGSNDEQFF. The chain joins TRBV7-9 to TRBJ2-1, with 10 bases that match TRBD2. This CDR3 is built from 16 residues. Germline values: CDR1 SEHNR, CDR2 FQNEAQ (reference sequence). V shed 1 base, J shed 8 bases, and the junction held 8 bases outside the gene matches.

The chain combines TRBV5-5 with TRBJ1-4; 7 bases align to TRBD1. The CDR3 extends over 15 amino acids. CDR1 SGHKS and CDR2 YYEKEE come from the germline V gene (reference sequence). V was pared by 0 bases and J by 7 bases, with 6 bases of the junction left unmatched. CDR3 sequence reads: CASSLEGQRIEKLFF. The CDR3, as DNA: TGTGCCAGCAGCTTGGAGGGACAGAGAATTGAAAAACTGTTTTTT.

The V call is TRBV9, the J call TRBJ2-2, with a weak D call TRBD2 (6 bases). This CDR3 comprises 17 residues. Trimming left V 0 bases short and J 4 bases short, with 16 bases between. The germline V gene encodes CDR1 SGDLS and CDR2 YYNGEE. For the CDR3, the DNA is TGTGCCAGCAGCGTAGCCCTGGCGGGACCTTTCACCGGGGAGCTGTTTTTT. It specifies CASSVALAGPFTGELFF.

The CDR3 sequence: CASSLAAGKGPQYF. CDR3 in DNA: TGTGCCAGCAGCTTGGCAGCGGGGAAGGGTCCCCAGTACTTC. The chain joins TRBV5-4 to TRBJ2-5, with 7 bases fitting TRBD2. Germline CDR1 reads SGHNT; CDR2 reads YYREEE (reference sequence). The V segment lost 0 bases and the J segment 9 bases; nucleotides outside the gene matches: 8. The CDR3 extends over 14 amino acids.

The chain combines TRBV4-1 with TRBJ1-4; 7 positions agree with TRBD1. This CDR3 has 16 residues. Germline V gives CDR1 MGHRA, CDR2 YSYEKL. V lost 0 bases and J lost 5; bases outside the gene matches: 6. CDR3 region: CASSQDPTGRNEKLFF. The CDR3 DNA sequence: TGCGCCAGCAGCCAAGATCCGACAGGGCGGAATGAAAAACTGTTTTTT.

V gene TRBV10-3 combines with J gene TRBJ2-3; D possibly corresponds to TRBD1 (6 bases). V lost 6 bases and J 0 bases, leaving 13 bases between the germline ends. The length of the CDR3 is 15 residues. CDR1 is ENHRY and CDR2 is SYGVKD in the germline V gene. The CDR3 sequence is CAIRGASGSTDTQYF. For the CDR3, the DNA is TGTGCCATCAGGGGGGCTAGTGGGAGCACAGATACGCAGTATTTT.

V usage is TRBV28 and J usage is TRBJ2-1; possible D gene TRBD2, 6 bases. Per germline, CDR1 MDHEN and CDR2 SYDVKM. The CDR3 extends over 16 amino acids. Trimming took off 6 bases at V and 6 bases at J, with 21 bases between the two ends. In DNA, the CDR3 is TGTGCCAGCAGACCGCTGGTGGTTAGCGGCCCCAATGAGCAGTTCTTC. This gives the protein CASRPLVVSGPNEQFF.

The chain couples TRBV5-8 to TRBJ2-2; the match to TRBD1 covers 7 bases. J gave up 1 base and V 1 base, and 4 bases lay outside the gene matches. The CDR3 covers 16 residues. Germline values: CDR1 SGHTS, CDR2 YDEGEE. The CDR3 spells CASSLRTGLNTGELFF. CDR3 sequence (DNA): TGTGCCAGCAGCTTGAGGACAGGATTGAACACCGGGGAGCTGTTTTTT.

The chain links TRBV7-3 to TRBJ2-1; D unresolved. The CDR3 sequence is 13 residues long. The V and J ends lost 1 base and 9 bases respectively, with 10 bases between them. The germline gives CDR1 SGHTA, CDR2 FQGTGA. CDR3: CASSLIHRGEQFF. CDR3 bases: TGTGCCAGCAGCTTAATTCATAGAGGTGAGCAGTTCTTC. The complete variable domain, with remaining parts taken from reference TRBV7-3 and TRBJ2-1, reads GAGVSQTPSNKVTEKGKYVELRCDPISGHTALYWYRQSLGQGPEFLIYFQGTGAADDSGLPNDRFFAVRPEGSVSTLKIQRTERGDSAVYLCASSLIHRGEQFFGPGTRLTVL.

The V call is TRBV9, the J call TRBJ2-2; D ambiguous. Germline V lookup: CDR1 SGDLS, CDR2 YYNGEE. Trimming removed 1 base at V and 4 bases at J, with 11 bases between. CDR3 size: 15 residues. The CDR3 spells CASSVFDFLTGELFF. As DNA, the CDR3 is TGTGCCAGCAGCGTATTTGACTTCCTCACCGGGGAGCTGTTTTTT.

This chain joins TRBV6-5 and TRBJ1-3, with D tentatively TRBD1 (5 bases). CDR1 is MNHEY and CDR2 is SVGAGI in the germline V gene. This CDR3 is built from 14 residues. V was cut by 6 bases and J by 3 bases, with 12 bases left in between. The CDR3 coding sequence is TGTGCCAGCAGAAGGGGTCGAGGTGGAAACACCATATATTTT. Its protein is CASRRGRGGNTIYF.

V usage is TRBV2 and J usage is TRBJ2-5; TRBD2 matches at 7 bases. Germline CDR1 is SNHLY and CDR2 is FYNNEI. V shed 4 bases, J shed 2 bases, and the junction held 7 bases outside the gene matches. The CDR3 has 15 residues. The DNA of the CDR3 is TGTGCCAGCAGTGCGAACCTAGCGGAGCAAGAGACCCAGTACTTC. Translating it yields CASSANLAEQETQYF.

The chain couples TRBV5-6 to TRBJ2-7; 7 bases are shared with TRBD2. Trimming at V came to 2 bases and at J to 5 bases, leaving 10 bases not matched to a gene. CDR1 is SGHDT, CDR2 YYEEEE, per germline. CDR3 length equals 15 residues. CDR3 residues: CASSFFGGSYHEQYF. The DNA for the CDR3 is TGTGCCAGCAGCTTTTTTGGCGGGAGTTACCACGAGCAGTACTTC.